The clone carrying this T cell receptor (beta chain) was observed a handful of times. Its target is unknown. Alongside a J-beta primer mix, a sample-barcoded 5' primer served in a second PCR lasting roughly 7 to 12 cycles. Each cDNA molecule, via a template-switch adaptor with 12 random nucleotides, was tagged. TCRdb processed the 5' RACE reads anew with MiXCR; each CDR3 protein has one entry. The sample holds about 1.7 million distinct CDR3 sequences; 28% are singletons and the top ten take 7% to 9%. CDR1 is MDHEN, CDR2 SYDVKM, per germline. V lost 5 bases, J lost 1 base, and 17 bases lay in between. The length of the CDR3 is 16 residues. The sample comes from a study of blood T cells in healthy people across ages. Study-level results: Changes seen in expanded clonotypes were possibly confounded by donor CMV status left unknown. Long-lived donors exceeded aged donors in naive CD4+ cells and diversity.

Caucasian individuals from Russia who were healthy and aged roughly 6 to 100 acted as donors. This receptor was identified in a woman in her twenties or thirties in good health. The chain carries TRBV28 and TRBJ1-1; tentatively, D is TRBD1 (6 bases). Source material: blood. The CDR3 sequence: CASSPNGRGGNTEAFF. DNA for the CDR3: TGTGCCAGCAGTCCGAACGGCAGGGGAGGGAACACTGAAGCTTTCTTT.